This T cell receptor (beta chain) came from a study of cytomegalovirus exposure and HLA in healthy donors. Study outcomes and limitations: Rare sequences made up most TCRs, while some public TCRs were found in many donors. CMV antigen specificity was confirmed in vitro for three CMV-associated chains.

Many counts were recorded for this clone. Its antigen is not known. Repertoires were generated with immunoSEQ multiplex PCR, while TCRdb's copy carries only in-frame clones and drops some. The sample records about 160,000 clones, 65% to 90% being singletons. From germline, CDR1 is SNHLY and CDR2 FYNNEI. The CDR3 runs 12 residues. The V gene lost 4 bases and the J gene lost 7 bases, with 10 bases spanning the gap. The donors were members of the approximately 130-subject validation cohort (separate from the roughly 700-subject first cohort). Sequenced input: PBMCs. The clonotype originates from a woman aged 18-29 years in good health and CMV-seronegative. The chain couples TRBV2 to TRBJ1-1; no reliable D call. The CDR3 region is CASSVRMVEAFF. The CDR3 DNA reads as TGTGCCAGCAGTGTCAGAATGGTTGAAGCTTTCTTT.